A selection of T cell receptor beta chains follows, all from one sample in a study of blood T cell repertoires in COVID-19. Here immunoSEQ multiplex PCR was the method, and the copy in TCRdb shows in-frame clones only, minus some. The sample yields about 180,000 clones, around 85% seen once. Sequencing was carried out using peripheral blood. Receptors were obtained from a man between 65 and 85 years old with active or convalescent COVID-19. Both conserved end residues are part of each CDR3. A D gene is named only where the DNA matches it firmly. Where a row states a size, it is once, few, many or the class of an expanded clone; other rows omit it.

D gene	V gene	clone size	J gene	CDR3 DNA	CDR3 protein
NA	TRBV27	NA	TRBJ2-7	TGTGCCAGCAGTTGGGTAGGACACTACGAGCAGTACTTC	CASSWVGHYEQYF
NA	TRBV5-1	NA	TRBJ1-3	TGCGCCAGCAGCTTGGGGGTAGCAGGGACTGGAAACACCATATATTTT	CASSLGVAGTGNTIYF
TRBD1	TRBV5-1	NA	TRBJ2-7	TGCGCCAGCAGTTTGCCCCGGGACAGGGACCTATACGAGCAGTACTTC	CASSLPRDRDLYEQYF
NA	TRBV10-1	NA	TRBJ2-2	TGCGCCAGCAGTAATAACAGGTTGGGCACCGGGGAGCTGTTTTTT	CASSNNRLGTGELFF
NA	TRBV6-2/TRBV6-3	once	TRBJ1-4	TGTGCCAGCAGTTACGGGCAGCACAATGAAAAACTGTTTTTT	CASSYGQHNEKLFF
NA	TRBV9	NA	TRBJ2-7	TGTGCCAGCAGCGTAGGGTATAGATCTGTTTCCTACGAGCAGTACTTC	CASSVGYRSVSYEQYF
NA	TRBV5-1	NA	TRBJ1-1	TGCGCCAGCAGCCCCCTCCCCAGGGGAACCAGCACGAACACTGAAGCTTTCTTT	CASSPLPRGTSTNTEAFF
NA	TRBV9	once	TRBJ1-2	TGTGCCAGCAGCGTAGTTCCGGGGTCGACTAACTATGGCTACACCTTC	CASSVVPGSTNYGYTF
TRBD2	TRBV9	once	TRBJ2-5	TGTGCCAGCAGCGTAGAGTTTAGCGGGGAGACCCAGTACTTC	CASSVEFSGETQYF
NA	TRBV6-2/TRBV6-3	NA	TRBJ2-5	TGTGCCAGCAGCGGACGGGGTCCGAGGGAGACCCAGTACTTC	CASSGRGPRETQYF
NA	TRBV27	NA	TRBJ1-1	TGTGCCAGCAGATCATGGGGGGGAAACACTGAAGCTTTCTTT	CASRSWGGNTEAFF
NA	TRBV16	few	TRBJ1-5	TGTGCCAGCAGCAGCAGTGGGCATAGCAATCAGCCCCAGCATTTT	CASSSSGHSNQPQHF
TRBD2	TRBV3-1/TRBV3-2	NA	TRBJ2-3	TGTGCCAGCAGCCAATTGCGGGAGGCGAGCACAGATACGCAGTATTTT	CASSQLREASTDTQYF
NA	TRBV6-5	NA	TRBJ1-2	TGTGCCAGCAGCATGGAGGGATACTATGGCTACACCTTC	CASSMEGYYGYTF
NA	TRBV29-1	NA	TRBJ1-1	TGCAGCGTGGCCCCCGCCGGGCCTGGGAGCACTGAAGCTTTCTTT	CSVAPAGPGSTEAFF
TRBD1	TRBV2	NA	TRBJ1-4	TGTGCCAGCTCAGGACAGGGAACTAATGAAAAACTGTTTTTT	CASSGQGTNEKLFF